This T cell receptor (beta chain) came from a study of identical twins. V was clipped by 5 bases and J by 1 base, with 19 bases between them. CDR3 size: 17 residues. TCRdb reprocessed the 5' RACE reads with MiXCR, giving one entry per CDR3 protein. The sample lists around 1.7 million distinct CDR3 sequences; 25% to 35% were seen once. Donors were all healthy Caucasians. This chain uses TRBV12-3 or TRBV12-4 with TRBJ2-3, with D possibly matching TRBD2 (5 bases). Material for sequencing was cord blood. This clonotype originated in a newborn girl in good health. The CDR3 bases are TGTGCCAGCAGTCCCACCCTAGCCTCCTGGGGCACAGATACGCAGTATTTT. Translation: CASSPTLASWGTDTQYF.